The clone carrying this T cell receptor beta chain came up a few times. RNA totalling roughly 0.45 to 1 ug underwent reverse transcription with random hexamers. TCRdb independently ran MiXCR on the immunoSEQ multiplex PCR reads; one entry per CDR3 protein. The sample has around 170,000 distinct CDR3 sequences, around 95% seen once. V lost 0 bases, J lost 5 bases, and 5 bases lay in between. Germline V gene data show CDR1 as SGHTA and CDR2 as FQGTGA. This CDR3 spans 13 amino acids. The data derive from a study of CD8 T cells in Susac syndrome. Sequenced material: CD4+ T cells from PBMCs. V is TRBV7-3 and J is TRBJ1-5; D gene uncertain. The receptor was derived from a human donor with Susac syndrome. The CDR3 DNA is TGTGCCAGCAGCTTAACCGGAGATCAGCCCCAGCATTTT. As protein: CASSLTGDQPQHF. The variable domain in full, completed from reference TRBV7-3 and TRBJ1-5, reads GAGVSQTPSNKVTEKGKYVELRCDPISGHTALYWYRQSLGQGPEFLIYFQGTGAADDSGLPNDRFFAVRPEGSVSTLKIQRTERGDSAVYLCASSLTGDQPQHFGDGTRLSIL.